A single sample is the source of the 3 T cell receptor beta chains below, sequenced in a study of T cells in Graves' hyperthyroidism and ophthalmopathy. Amplification yielded TCR beta CDR3 regions, with RNA transcripts as the source. The HTBI primer set was used in a first-round RT-PCR of the TCR CDR3. One entry per CDR3 protein results from TCRdb running MiXCR on the multiplex PCR reads. Of a few hundred thousand distinct CDR3 sequences listed, more than 13% are singletons. Sequenced material: blood. These receptors all stem from a woman aged 25 to 39 with Graves' hyperthyroidism.

This clonotype showed up many times. The chain carries TRBV3-1 and TRBJ2-7; 10 bases are shared with TRBD2. J lost 2 bases, V lost 4 bases, and 2 bases had no gene match. From germline, CDR1 is LGHDT and CDR2 YNNKEL (reference sequence). This CDR3 region has 14 residues. The CDR3, as DNA: TGTGCCAGCAGCCTAGCGGGAGGCACCTACGAGCAGTACTTC. The encoded protein is CASSLAGGTYEQYF.

In its sample, this clonotype was seen many times. The genes are TRBV7-2 and TRBJ2-7; TRBD2 matches at 7 bases. The CDR3 runs 12 residues. Trimming took 4 bases from V and 10 from J; bases not matched to a gene: 7. The V gene's germline CDR1 is SGHTA and CDR2 FQGNSA. CDR3 protein: CASSSYTSEQYF. DNA for the CDR3: TGTGCCAGCAGCTCCTACACTAGCGAACAGTACTTC.

This clonotype was seen a handful of times. The chain employs TRBV5-4 and TRBJ2-7; TRBD1 aligns across 12 bases. CDR3 length: 15 residues. Germline assignment: CDR1 SGHNT and CDR2 YYREEE (reference sequence). Trimming cost V 5 bases and J 0 bases; bases outside gene matches: 3. The CDR3 protein is CASSMGQGASYEQYF. CDR3 sequence (DNA): TGTGCCAGCAGTATGGGACAGGGGGCCTCCTACGAGCAGTACTTC.